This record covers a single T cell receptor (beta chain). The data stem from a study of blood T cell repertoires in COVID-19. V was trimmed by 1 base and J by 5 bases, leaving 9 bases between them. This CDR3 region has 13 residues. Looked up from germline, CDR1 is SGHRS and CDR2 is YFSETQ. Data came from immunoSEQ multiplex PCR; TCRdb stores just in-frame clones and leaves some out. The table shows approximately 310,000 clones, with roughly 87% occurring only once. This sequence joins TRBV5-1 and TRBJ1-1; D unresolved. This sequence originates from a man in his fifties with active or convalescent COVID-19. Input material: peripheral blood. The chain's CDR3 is CASSLNGGTEAFF. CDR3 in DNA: TGCGCCAGCAGCTTGAACGGAGGGACTGAAGCTTTCTTT.